Below are 29 T cell receptor beta chains sequenced from a single sample in a study of blood T cell repertoires in COVID-19. Sequenced by immunoSEQ multiplex PCR; TCRdb stores in-frame clones only, minus some. The repertoire holds 60,000 to 75,000 clones, with around 90% as singletons. The sample taken for sequencing was peripheral blood. The receptors come from a human donor in a cohort sampled during active COVID-19.

The chain uses TRBV11-1 and TRBJ1-1, with 8 bases lining up with TRBD1. The ends lost 6 bases at V and 6 bases at J; junction bases unmatched: 15. Germline V CDR1 and CDR2: SGHAT, FQDESV (reference sequence). CDR3 length: 16 residues. The CDR3 DNA reads as TGTGCCAGCAGTTATAACCTCCAGGGGGCTAGGGCTGAAGCTTTCTTT. Its protein is CASSYNLQGARAEAFF.

The V call is TRBV9, the J call TRBJ1-1; no firm D call. The germline gives CDR1 SGDLS, CDR2 YYNGEE. V gave up 5 bases and J gave up 0 bases, with 8 bases separating them. The CDR3 extends over 13 amino acids. The CDR3 here is CASSSGLNTEAFF. Written as DNA, the CDR3 is TGTGCCAGCAGTAGCGGTCTGAACACTGAAGCTTTCTTT.

This clone was seen only a few times. The V gene is TRBV6-2 or TRBV6-3, the J gene TRBJ2-1, with TRBD2 identical over 10 bases. Per germline, CDR1 MNHEY and CDR2 SVGEGT. Germline trimming cut 5 bases from V and 7 bases from J; bases unmatched to any gene: 11. This CDR3 is built from 16 residues. CDR3: CASSQGLSGRVNEQFF. CDR3 sequence (DNA): TGTGCCAGCAGTCAGGGGTTAAGCGGGAGGGTGAATGAGCAGTTCTTC.

This clone was detected once. The genes are TRBV3-1 (or the pseudogene TRBV3-2) and TRBJ2-3; a weak D match, TRBD2 (5 bases). Germline assignment: CDR1 LGHDT and CDR2 YNNKEL (reference sequence). The CDR3 loop spans 15 amino acids. The V gene lost 3 bases and the J gene lost 3 bases, with 13 bases spanning the gap. The DNA of the CDR3 is TGTGCCAGCAGCCAGGCCATTCGGGAAACAGATACGCAGTATTTT. It specifies CASSQAIRETDTQYF.

This sequence joins TRBV7-2 and TRBJ2-1; possibly TRBD2 for D (5 bases). V was shortened by 5 bases and J by 3 bases, with 14 bases between the two germline ends. CDR3 length: 15 residues. Germline CDR1 reads SGHTA; CDR2 reads FQGNSA. CDR3 protein: CASSQAIGGYNEQFF. In DNA form, the CDR3 reads TGTGCCAGCAGCCAGGCCATAGGAGGCTACAATGAGCAGTTCTTC.

The V and J genes are TRBV28 and TRBJ1-2; D gene ambiguous. The CDR3 runs 10 residues. V lost 9 bases, J lost 5 bases, and 7 bases lay in between. The V gene's germline CDR1 is MDHEN and CDR2 SYDVKM. This CDR3 reads CASFLYGYTF. The CDR3 nucleotides read TGTGCCAGTTTCCTATATGGCTACACCTTC.

This chain links TRBV4-1 with TRBJ2-5; 10 nucleotides agree with TRBD2. From germline, CDR1 is MGHRA and CDR2 YSYEKL. The CDR3 runs to 18 residues. The V and J ends lost 0 bases and 0 bases, in that order; junction bases with no gene match: 7. The CDR3 protein is CASSQDPGLAGDQETQYF. The CDR3 DNA follows: TGCGCCAGCAGCCAAGATCCCGGGCTAGCGGGGGACCAAGAGACCCAGTACTTC.

Here the CDR3 reads CASSLLAGASGELFF. CDR3 DNA sequence: TGCGCCAGCAGCCTGTTAGCGGGAGCGTCCGGGGAGCTGTTTTTT. This rearrangement joins TRBV4-1 to TRBJ2-2; 9 bases align to TRBD2. J gave up 6 bases and V 4 bases, and 6 bases lay outside the gene matches. Germline lookup yields CDR1 MGHRA and CDR2 YSYEKL. The CDR3 is made up of 15 amino acids.

The chain employs TRBV7-9 and TRBJ1-2; 11 nucleotides line up with TRBD1. The V gene's germline CDR1 is SEHNR and CDR2 FQNEAQ (reference sequence). The CDR3 spans 14 residues. V was pared by 8 bases and J by 4 bases, with 6 bases of the junction left unmatched. Here the CDR3 DNA reads TGTGCCAGCGGGGGACAGGGGGGCGTCTATGGCTACACCTTC. Protein product: CASGGQGGVYGYTF.

This clone was recorded only once. The chain links TRBV11-3 to TRBJ2-3; D not resolved. CDR3 length: 16 residues. The ends were cut back, 1 base at V and 0 bases at J, with 11 bases in the middle. Germline lookup yields CDR1 SGHNT and CDR2 YENEEA. This CDR3 reads CASSLVAAISTDTQYF. CDR3 nucleotides: TGTGCCAGCAGCTTAGTAGCAGCGATCAGCACAGATACGCAGTATTTT. The full variable domain, completed using reference TRBV11-3 and TRBJ2-3, is EAGVVQSPRYKIIEKKQPVAFWCNPISGHNTLYWYLQNLGQGPELLIRYENEEAVDDSQLPKDRFSAERLKGVDSTLKIQPAELGDSAVYLCASSLVAAISTDTQYFGPGTRLTVL.

The chain employs TRBV5-1 and TRBJ1-4, with 11 bases matching TRBD1. This CDR3 is built from 14 residues. From germline, CDR1 is SGHRS and CDR2 YFSETQ. Trimming cost V 3 bases and J 6 bases; bases outside gene matches: 1. This CDR3 is CASSWDRGDEKLFF. The DNA of the CDR3 is TGCGCCAGCAGCTGGGACAGGGGGGATGAAAAACTGTTTTTT.

This chain connects TRBV5-1 to TRBJ1-3; D unresolved. CDR1 and CDR2 from the germline V gene are SGHRS and YFSETQ. Trimming cost V 0 bases and J 0 bases, with 4 bases left between them. This CDR3 has 14 residues. DNA of the CDR3: TGCGCCAGCAGCTTGGAACTCTCTGGAAACACCATATATTTT. It translates to CASSLELSGNTIYF.

The CDR3 sequence is CASSLLQGLGPSTDTQYF. CDR3 DNA: TGTGCCAGCAGTTTATTACAGGGATTGGGACCTAGCACAGATACGCAGTATTTT. V is TRBV2 and J is TRBJ2-3; D possibly corresponds to TRBD1 (6 bases). The germline gives CDR1 SNHLY, CDR2 FYNNEI. The CDR3 covers 18 residues. V was trimmed by 5 bases and J by 0 bases, leaving 21 bases between them.

The chain recombines TRBV4-1 with TRBJ2-1, with 8 positions matching TRBD2. V gave up 0 bases and J gave up 2 bases; unmatched junction bases: 9. There are 18 residues in the CDR3. Germline V lookup: CDR1 MGHRA, CDR2 YSYEKL. The CDR3 reads CASSQDLLSGAPYNEQFF. The CDR3 bases are TGCGCCAGCAGCCAAGACCTCCTTAGCGGGGCCCCCTACAATGAGCAGTTCTTC.

This sequence joins TRBV6-6 and TRBJ2-3; the match to TRBD2 covers 14 bases. Germline lookup yields CDR1 MNHNY and CDR2 SVGAGI (reference sequence). The V segment lost 6 bases and the J segment 4 bases; nucleotides outside the gene matches: 15. The CDR3 is 19 residues long. CDR3 sequence (DNA): TGTGCCAGCAGCTCAACGCCGGGACTAGCGGGAGTTGGGTCAGATACGCAGTATTTT. Amino acids: CASSSTPGLAGVGSDTQYF.

V and J are TRBV10-3 and TRBJ2-7; TRBD1 matches at 9 bases. Germline V CDR1 and CDR2: ENHRY, SYGVKD. V shed 3 bases and J 1 base; nucleotides not matched to a gene: 7. This CDR3 spans 16 amino acids. The CDR3 spells CAISDPGTGLSYEQYF. The CDR3, as DNA: TGTGCCATCAGTGACCCCGGGACAGGGTTGTCCTACGAGCAGTACTTC.

The sample holds a few counts of this clone. The chain combines TRBV7-9 with TRBJ1-3; D ambiguous. The ends were cut back, 0 bases at V and 0 bases at J, with 9 bases in the middle. This CDR3 is 16 amino acids long. Germline V lookup: CDR1 SEHNR, CDR2 FQNEAQ (reference sequence). The CDR3 DNA reads as TGTGCCAGCAGCTTAGCGACAACGCGCTCTGGAAACACCATATATTTT. Encoded protein: CASSLATTRSGNTIYF.

V is TRBV5-6 and J is TRBJ2-7, with D possibly being TRBD1 (5 bases). CDR3 length equals 12 residues. V lost 4 bases and J lost 7, with 12 bases in between. The germline CDR1 and CDR2 sequences are SGHDT and YYEEEE. CDR3 region: CASSSRVGEQYF. DNA of the CDR3: TGTGCCAGCAGCAGCAGGGTTGGAGAGCAGTACTTC.

The chain couples TRBV28 to TRBJ1-5; 7 bases are a match to TRBD1. With V trimmed by 8 bases and J by 2 bases, 9 bases remained unmatched. This CDR3 has 15 residues. In germline, CDR1 is MDHEN, CDR2 SYDVKM. The DNA for the CDR3 is TGTGCCAGCCTTACCCCCGGGACAGGCAATCAGCCCCAGCATTTT. Translated: CASLTPGTGNQPQHF.

A remark on this clone: This same CDR3 is encoded by further DNA sequences in the sample. This chain links TRBV11-2 with TRBJ1-2; a weak D match, TRBD1 (6 bases). Deletions cut 1 base from V and 8 bases from J, with 17 bases between. CDR1 and CDR2 (germline): SGHAT, FQNNGV. The CDR3 is 15 amino acids. The CDR3 region is CASSLGERGAGGYTF. For the CDR3, the DNA is TGTGCCAGCAGCTTAGGCGAACGGGGGGCGGGGGGCTACACCTTC.

This clone was counted a single time. The chain employs TRBV7-9 and TRBJ2-3; D possibly corresponds to TRBD2 (6 bases). CDR1 and CDR2 (germline): SEHNR, FQNEAQ (reference sequence). V lost 3 bases and J lost 4, with 8 bases in between. The CDR3 is 13 residues long. CDR3 loop: CASSFGGSDTQYF. For the CDR3, the DNA is TGTGCCAGCAGCTTTGGGGGGTCAGATACGCAGTATTTT.

The chain combines TRBV6-2 or TRBV6-3 with TRBJ2-2; 8 nucleotides agree with TRBD1. The CDR3 is made up of 15 amino acids. Germline CDR1 MNHEY, CDR2 SVGEGT. The V and J ends lost 5 bases and 1 base, in that order; junction bases with no gene match: 3. CDR3 DNA: TGTGCCAGCAGTACAGGACAGGGGAACACCGGGGAGCTGTTTTTT. It yields the protein CASSTGQGNTGELFF.

The rearrangement links TRBV28 to TRBJ2-3; a weak D match, TRBD1 (5 bases). This CDR3 is 16 amino acids long. Germline V gene lookup returns CDR1 MDHEN and CDR2 SYDVKM. With 2 bases removed from V and 2 bases from J, the gap between germline ends came to 14 bases. CDR3 DNA: TGTGCCAGCAGTTTAGGATGGCAGGGAATCACAGATACGCAGTATTTT. Amino acid sequence: CASSLGWQGITDTQYF.

The V gene is TRBV5-5, the J gene TRBJ1-5; D is perhaps TRBD1 (6 bases). Germline lookup yields CDR1 SGHKS and CDR2 YYEKEE (reference sequence). The germline V and J ends were trimmed by 1 base and 2 bases, with 13 bases remaining between them. The CDR3 totals 16 residues. The CDR3 here is CASSLFLGAGNQPQHF. Written as DNA, the CDR3 is TGTGCCAGCAGCTTGTTTCTGGGGGCTGGCAATCAGCCCCAGCATTTT.

The rearrangement joins TRBV5-4 to TRBJ1-1; the D gene is possibly TRBD1 (5 bases). Germline V CDR1 and CDR2: SGHNT, YYREEE (reference sequence). With 0 bases removed from V and 0 bases from J, the gap between germline ends came to 6 bases. The CDR3 is made up of 14 amino acids. The CDR3 sequence: CASSLGGLNTEAFF. The CDR3 region has the DNA TGTGCCAGCAGCTTGGGGGGCCTGAACACTGAAGCTTTCTTT.

This chain connects TRBV30 to TRBJ1-5; weak D call: TRBD1 (5 bases). In germline, CDR1 is GTSNPN, CDR2 SVGIG (reference sequence). The CDR3 has 13 amino acids. Trimming took 7 bases from V and 3 from J, leaving 13 bases between them. The CDR3 loop reads CAYGGGYNQPQHF. The CDR3 nucleotides are TGTGCCTACGGGGGGGGGTACAATCAGCCCCAGCATTTT.

This chain uses TRBV5-1 with TRBJ2-3; D unresolved. The CDR3 is 15 residues long. Between the trimmed V and J ends, which lost 5 bases and 2 bases, there was a span of 15 bases. Germline assignment: CDR1 SGHRS and CDR2 YFSETQ. In nucleotides, the CDR3 is TGCGCCAGCAGTTCGGCAGGCCCCCACACAGATACGCAGTATTTT. It yields the protein CASSSAGPHTDTQYF.

The CDR3 protein is CATSDSRTSGDTDTQYF. The CDR3 nucleotides are TGTGCCACCAGTGACTCGCGGACTAGCGGGGACACAGATACGCAGTATTTT. The chain links TRBV24-1 to TRBJ2-3; 12 nucleotides match TRBD2. Trimming at V came to 4 bases and at J to 2 bases, leaving 6 bases not matched to a gene. The CDR3 contains 17 residues. The V gene's germline CDR1 is KGHDR and CDR2 SFDVKD.

The V and J genes are TRBV19 and TRBJ1-4, with a tentative D call TRBD1 (6 bases). Trimming shortened V by 3 bases and J by 5 bases, and 7 bases separated the two germline ends. This CDR3 is 13 amino acids long. Per the germline V gene, CDR1 is LNHDA and CDR2 is SQIVND (reference sequence). The CDR3, as DNA: TGTGCCAGTAGTATTCAGGGGAATGAAAAACTGTTTTTT. It yields the protein CASSIQGNEKLFF.